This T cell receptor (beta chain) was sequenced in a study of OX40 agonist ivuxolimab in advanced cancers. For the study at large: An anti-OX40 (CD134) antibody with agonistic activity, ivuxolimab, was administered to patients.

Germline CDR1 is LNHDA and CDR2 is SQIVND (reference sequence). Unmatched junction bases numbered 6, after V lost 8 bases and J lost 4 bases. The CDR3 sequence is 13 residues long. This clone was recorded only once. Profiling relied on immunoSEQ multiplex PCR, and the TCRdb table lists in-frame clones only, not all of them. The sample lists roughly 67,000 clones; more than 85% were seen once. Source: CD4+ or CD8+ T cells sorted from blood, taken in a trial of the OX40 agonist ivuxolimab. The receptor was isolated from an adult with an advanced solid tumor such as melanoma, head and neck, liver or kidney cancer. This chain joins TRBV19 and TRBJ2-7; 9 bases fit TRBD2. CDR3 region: CASAGTSSYEQYF. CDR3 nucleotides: TGTGCCAGTGCCGGGACTAGCTCATACGAGCAGTACTTC.